The 19 T cell receptor beta chains reported below all come from one sample, sequenced in a study of blood T cell repertoires in COVID-19. Measured with immunoSEQ multiplex PCR; TCRdb has only the in-frame clones, and not every one. Of 20,000 to 25,000 clones in the sample, 86% were seen once. Material for sequencing was peripheral blood. These TCRs come from a human donor with active COVID-19. The donor label of this sample is uncertain.

The V gene is TRBV5-4, the J gene TRBJ1-5; D gene ambiguous. V was trimmed by 0 bases and J by 5 bases, leaving 6 bases between them. Germline CDR1 SGHNT, CDR2 YYREEE (reference sequence). The CDR3 extends over 13 amino acids. CDR3 nucleotide sequence: TGTGCCAGCAGCTTGGATCAGGATCAGCCCCAGCATTTT. This gives the protein CASSLDQDQPQHF.

The CDR3 loop reads CASSTNRGGNYGYTF. Here the CDR3 DNA reads TGTGCCAGCAGTACGAACAGGGGGGGCAACTATGGCTACACCTTC. J is TRBJ1-2 and V is TRBV6-5, with 8 bases fitting TRBD1. The V gene end was trimmed by 5 bases and the J gene end by 2 bases; junction bases not matched to a gene: 7. The CDR3 sequence is 15 residues long. Germline V lookup: CDR1 MNHEY, CDR2 SVGAGI.

This clone came up once. The gene calls are TRBV27 and TRBJ1-4; the D is unclear. V lost 2 bases and J 5 bases, leaving 6 bases between the germline ends. The germline V gene has CDR1 MNHEY and CDR2 SMNVEV (reference sequence). The CDR3 is made up of 13 amino acids. CDR3 in DNA: TGTGCCAGCAGTTTAGATCGGAATGAAAAACTGTTTTTT. Translation gives CASSLDRNEKLFF.

The gene calls are TRBV28 and TRBJ1-4, with 9 positions matching TRBD1. CDR3 length: 13 residues. Germline loops: CDR1 MDHEN, CDR2 SYDVKM. V shed 7 bases and J 7 bases; nucleotides not matched to a gene: 4. CDR3 amino acids: CASTGQGSEKLFF. The CDR3 DNA reads TGTGCCAGCACTGGACAGGGGAGTGAAAAACTGTTTTTT. The full variable domain, rest sourced from reference TRBV28 and TRBJ1-4, is DVKVTQSSRYLVKRTGEKVFLECVQDMDHENMFWYRQDPGLGLRLIYFSYDVKMKEKGDIPEGYSVSREKKERFSLILESASTNQTSMYLCASTGQGSEKLFFGSGTQLSVL.

The V and J genes are TRBV19 and TRBJ2-7; tentative D call: TRBD1 (5 bases). Per the germline V gene, CDR1 is LNHDA and CDR2 is SQIVND (reference sequence). This CDR3 is built from 12 residues. V shed 5 bases and J shed 4 bases, with 9 bases lying between them. The CDR3 region has the DNA TGTGCCAGTAGTGGCCAGGGTTACGAGCAGTACTTC. This gives the protein CASSGQGYEQYF.

J is TRBJ2-1 and V is TRBV7-9; D perhaps matches TRBD2 (5 bases). The CDR3 is 15 residues long. Trimming shortened V by 2 bases and J by 0 bases, and 8 bases separated the two germline ends. The germline V gene encodes CDR1 SEHNR and CDR2 FQNEAQ (reference sequence). CDR3: CASSLTRGSYNEQFF. The DNA of the CDR3 is TGTGCCAGCAGCTTAACCCGGGGCTCCTACAATGAGCAGTTCTTC.

This chain connects TRBV6-1 to TRBJ1-5; tentatively, D is TRBD1 (5 bases). Trimming cost V 4 bases and J 1 base, with 14 bases left between them. Germline lookup yields CDR1 MNHNS and CDR2 SASEGT. The CDR3 runs to 16 residues. For the CDR3, the DNA is TGTGCCAGCAGTGGAATCGGGGGTTGGAGCAATCAGCCCCAGCATTTT. The encoded protein is CASSGIGGWSNQPQHF.

The gene calls are TRBV7-2 and TRBJ1-5; 9 nucleotides agree with TRBD1. The CDR3 extends over 15 amino acids. V shed 5 bases and J 6 bases; nucleotides not matched to a gene: 8. The germline gives CDR1 SGHTA, CDR2 FQGNSA. CDR3 amino acids: CASSAETGGGQPQHF. The CDR3 DNA sequence: TGTGCCAGCAGCGCCGAGACAGGGGGAGGTCAGCCCCAGCATTTT.

V and J are TRBV7-2 and TRBJ2-7, with 9 positions matching TRBD2. The germline V gene has CDR1 SGHTA and CDR2 FQGNSA. J lost 6 bases, V lost 1 base, and 7 bases had no gene match. The CDR3 spans 15 residues. The CDR3 spells CASSLGIAGAVEQYF. DNA of the CDR3: TGTGCCAGCAGCTTAGGTATAGCGGGAGCGGTCGAGCAGTACTTC.

The genes are TRBV11-2 and TRBJ2-7, with 9 nucleotides matching TRBD2. With V trimmed by 2 bases and J by 6 bases, 11 bases remained unmatched. The CDR3 runs 16 residues. CDR1 SGHAT and CDR2 FQNNGV come from the germline V gene. The CDR3 bases are TGTGCCAGCAGCTTACAGATCGGCGGGGGGGCTAGCGAGCAGTACTTC. Translating gives CASSLQIGGGASEQYF. Based on the CDR3 plus reference TRBV11-2 and TRBJ2-7, the full variable domain is EAGVAQSPRYKIIEKRQSVAFWCNPISGHATLYWYQQILGQGPKLLIQFQNNGVVDDSQLPKDRFSAERLKGVDSTLKIQPAKLEDSAVYLCASSLQIGGGASEQYFGPGTRLTVT.

The V call is TRBV4-1, the J call TRBJ2-5; 9 bases line up with TRBD2. This CDR3 spans 16 amino acids. CDR1 MGHRA and CDR2 YSYEKL come from the germline V gene. The trim removed 4 bases at V and 4 bases at J, leaving 10 bases unmatched. CDR3: CASSPRGGGAGETQYF. CDR3 bases: TGCGCCAGCAGCCCGAGGGGCGGGGGGGCCGGAGAGACCCAGTACTTC.

The chain has TRBV6-4 and TRBJ1-2, with TRBD1 as a possible D gene (5 bases). This CDR3 is built from 13 residues. V was shortened by 3 bases and J by 8 bases, with 13 bases between the two germline ends. Germline assignment: CDR1 MRHNA and CDR2 SNTAGT. CDR3 sequence: CASSEVAGNGYTF. CDR3 bases: TGTGCCAGCAGTGAAGTGGCAGGGAACGGCTACACCTTC.

V gene TRBV19 combines with J gene TRBJ2-1; maybe TRBD2 (5 bases). The V end was cut by 4 bases, the J end by 13 bases, with 17 bases between. Per the germline V gene, CDR1 is LNHDA and CDR2 is SQIVND (reference sequence). The CDR3 consists of 13 residues. CDR3 nucleotide sequence: TGTGCCAGTAGTAACTCCCGTTTGGGAGTTCAGTTCTTC. Translating gives CASSNSRLGVQFF. Filled out from reference TRBV19 and TRBJ2-1, the complete variable domain reads DGGITQSPKYLFRKEGQNVTLSCEQNLNHDAMYWYRQDPGQGLRLIYYSQIVNDFQKGDIAEGYSVSREKKESFPLTVTSAQKNPTAFYLCASSNSRLGVQFFGPGTRLTVL.

The chain carries TRBV2 and TRBJ2-5; maybe TRBD1 (5 bases). The V end was cut by 6 bases, the J end by 0 bases, with 11 bases between. The germline V gene has CDR1 SNHLY and CDR2 FYNNEI. This CDR3 spans 14 amino acids. This CDR3 reads CASRSKGYQETQYF. In DNA, the CDR3 is TGTGCCAGCAGGAGCAAGGGGTACCAAGAGACCCAGTACTTC.

This clone was seen a handful of times. This sequence joins TRBV5-4 and TRBJ2-7, with D uncertain. Trimming removed 4 bases from V and 1 base from J, with 12 bases in between. This CDR3 contains 14 residues. Germline V gene sequence: CDR1 SGHNT, CDR2 YYREEE (reference sequence). Here the CDR3 reads CASSPGGYSYEQYF. Here the CDR3 DNA reads TGTGCCAGCAGCCCAGGTGGCTATTCCTACGAGCAGTACTTC.

The chain uses TRBV5-1 and TRBJ2-5; 14 nucleotides match TRBD2. The CDR3 is made up of 16 amino acids. Germline V gene sequence: CDR1 SGHRS, CDR2 YFSETQ. Losses at the gene ends were 4 bases for V and 2 bases for J; bases not matched to a gene: 4. The CDR3 region has the DNA TGCGCCAGCAGCAGGGGGACTAGCGGGGGACAAGAGACCCAGTACTTC. Translating it yields CASSRGTSGGQETQYF.

This chain joins TRBV12-5 and TRBJ1-1; D might be TRBD1 (5 bases). The V end lost 1 base, the J end lost 11 bases, and 14 bases lay between the germline ends. The CDR3 is 13 amino acids. The germline CDR1 and CDR2 sequences are LGHNT and FRNRAP. In DNA, the CDR3 is TGTGCTAGTGGTTTGGACCAGGGTTTCTTGGCTTTCTTT. This sequence encodes CASGLDQGFLAFF.

The chain has TRBV6-5 and TRBJ2-7; a weak D match, TRBD1 (6 bases). V dropped 5 bases and J dropped 0 bases, with 11 bases sitting between them. Germline V gene data show CDR1 as MNHEY and CDR2 as SVGAGI. The CDR3 covers 14 residues. The CDR3 is CASSPQGYSYEQYF. DNA of the CDR3: TGTGCCAGCAGTCCACAGGGATACTCCTACGAGCAGTACTTC.

This clone was counted a few times. The junction differs from germline at one of its ends, possibly a read error. The chain joins TRBV7-7 to TRBJ2-7; tentative D call: TRBD1 (7 bases). This CDR3 comprises 14 residues. Germline CDR1 SSHAT, CDR2 FNYEAQ (reference sequence). In DNA, the CDR3 is TGTGCTAGCAGCTTAGGAGGGGGCGCCTACGAGCAGTACTTC. It yields the protein CASSLGGGAYEQYF.